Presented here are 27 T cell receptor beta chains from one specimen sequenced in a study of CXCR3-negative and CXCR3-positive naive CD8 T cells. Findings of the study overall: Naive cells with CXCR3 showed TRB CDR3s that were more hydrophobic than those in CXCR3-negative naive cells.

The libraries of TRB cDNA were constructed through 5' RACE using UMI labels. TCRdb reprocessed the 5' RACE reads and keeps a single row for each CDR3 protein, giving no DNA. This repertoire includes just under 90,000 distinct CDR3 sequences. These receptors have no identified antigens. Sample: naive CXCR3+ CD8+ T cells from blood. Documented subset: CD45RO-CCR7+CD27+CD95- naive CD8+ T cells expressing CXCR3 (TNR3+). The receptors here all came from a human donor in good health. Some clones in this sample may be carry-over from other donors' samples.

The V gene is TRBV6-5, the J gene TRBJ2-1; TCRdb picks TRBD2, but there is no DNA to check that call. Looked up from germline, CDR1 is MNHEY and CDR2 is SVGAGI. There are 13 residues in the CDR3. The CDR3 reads CASGAGGYNEQFF.

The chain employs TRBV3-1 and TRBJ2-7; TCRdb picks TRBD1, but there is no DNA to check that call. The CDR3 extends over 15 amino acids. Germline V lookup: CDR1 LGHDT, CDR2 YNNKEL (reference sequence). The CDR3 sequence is CASSQRGELSYEQYF.

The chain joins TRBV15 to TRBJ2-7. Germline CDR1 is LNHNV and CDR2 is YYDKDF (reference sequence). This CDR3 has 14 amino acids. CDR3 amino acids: CATSNDRGLYEQYF.

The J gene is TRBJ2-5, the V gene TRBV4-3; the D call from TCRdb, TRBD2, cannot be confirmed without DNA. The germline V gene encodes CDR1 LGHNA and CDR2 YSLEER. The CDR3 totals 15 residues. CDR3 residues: CASSQTSGSFETQYF.

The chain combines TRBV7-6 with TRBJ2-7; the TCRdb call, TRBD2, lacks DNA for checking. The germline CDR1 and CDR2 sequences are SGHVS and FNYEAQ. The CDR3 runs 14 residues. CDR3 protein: CASSLDGTAGEQYF.

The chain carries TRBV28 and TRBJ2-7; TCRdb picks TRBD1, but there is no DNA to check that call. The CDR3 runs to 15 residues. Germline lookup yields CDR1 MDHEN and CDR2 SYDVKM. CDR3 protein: CASRPDREANYEQYF.

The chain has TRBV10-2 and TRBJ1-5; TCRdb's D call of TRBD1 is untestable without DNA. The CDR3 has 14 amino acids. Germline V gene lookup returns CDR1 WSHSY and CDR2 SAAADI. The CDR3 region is CASSSDSGNQPQHF.

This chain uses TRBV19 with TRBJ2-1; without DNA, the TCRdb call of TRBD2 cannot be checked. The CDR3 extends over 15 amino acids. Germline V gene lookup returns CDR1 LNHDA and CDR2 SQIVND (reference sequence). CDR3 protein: CASSLSGGYYNEQFF.

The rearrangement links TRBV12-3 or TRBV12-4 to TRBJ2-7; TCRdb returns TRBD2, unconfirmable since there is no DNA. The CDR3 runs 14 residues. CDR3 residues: CGSRPTGILDEQYF.

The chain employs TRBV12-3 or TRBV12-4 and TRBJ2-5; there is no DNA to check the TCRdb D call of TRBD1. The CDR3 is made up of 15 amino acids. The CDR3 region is CASSQGQGALETQYF.

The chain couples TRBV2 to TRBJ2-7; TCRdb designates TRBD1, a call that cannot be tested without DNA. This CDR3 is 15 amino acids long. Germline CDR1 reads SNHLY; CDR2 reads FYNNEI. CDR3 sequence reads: CASRLRDRGQYEQYF.

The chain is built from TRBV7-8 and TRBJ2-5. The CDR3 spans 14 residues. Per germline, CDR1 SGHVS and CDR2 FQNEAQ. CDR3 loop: CASSGHNRQETQYF.

CDR3 sequence reads: CASSVPNVPGSFNEQFF. V and J are TRBV28 and TRBJ2-1; TCRdb's assignment of TRBD1 cannot be checked, as there is no DNA. CDR3 size: 17 residues. The germline CDR1 and CDR2 sequences are MDHEN and SYDVKM.

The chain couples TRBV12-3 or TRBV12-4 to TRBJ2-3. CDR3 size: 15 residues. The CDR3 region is CASSFRKDPTDTQYF.

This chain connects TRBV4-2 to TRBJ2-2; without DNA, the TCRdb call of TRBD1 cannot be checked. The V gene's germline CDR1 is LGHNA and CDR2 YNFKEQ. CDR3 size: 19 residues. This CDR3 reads CASSQTTRDRGRVDGELFF.

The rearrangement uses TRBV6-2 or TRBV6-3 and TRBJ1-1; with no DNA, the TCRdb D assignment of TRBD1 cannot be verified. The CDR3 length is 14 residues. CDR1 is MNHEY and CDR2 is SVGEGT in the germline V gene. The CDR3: CASSFVRRDTEAFF.

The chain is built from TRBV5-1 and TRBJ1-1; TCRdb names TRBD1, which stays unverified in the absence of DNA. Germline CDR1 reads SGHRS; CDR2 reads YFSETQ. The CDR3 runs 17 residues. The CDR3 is CAISTEGVVMGNTEAFF.

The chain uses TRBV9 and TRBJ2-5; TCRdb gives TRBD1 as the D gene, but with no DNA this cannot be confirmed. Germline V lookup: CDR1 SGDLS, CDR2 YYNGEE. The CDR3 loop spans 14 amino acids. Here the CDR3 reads CASSVAGTEETQYF. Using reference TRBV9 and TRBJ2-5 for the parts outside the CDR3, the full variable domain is DSGVTQTPKHLITATGQRVTLRCSPRSGDLSVYWYQQSLDQGLQFLIQYYNGEERAKGNILERFSAQQFPDLHSELNLSSLELGDSALYFCASSVAGTEETQYFGPGTRLLVL.

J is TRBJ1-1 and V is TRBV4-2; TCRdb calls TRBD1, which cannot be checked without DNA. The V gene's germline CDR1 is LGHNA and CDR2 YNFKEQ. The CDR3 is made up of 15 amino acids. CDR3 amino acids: CASCPGWGSGTEAFF.

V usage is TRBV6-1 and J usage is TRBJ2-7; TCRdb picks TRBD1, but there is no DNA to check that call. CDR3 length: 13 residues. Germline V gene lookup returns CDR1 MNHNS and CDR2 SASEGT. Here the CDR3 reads CAATGQSSYEQYF.

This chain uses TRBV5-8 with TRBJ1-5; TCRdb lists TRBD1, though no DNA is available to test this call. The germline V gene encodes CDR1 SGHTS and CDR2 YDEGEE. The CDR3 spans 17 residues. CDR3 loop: CASSFPAWGQRNQPQHF. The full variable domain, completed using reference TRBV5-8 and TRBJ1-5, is EAGVTQSPTHLIKTRGQQATLRCSPISGHTSVYWYQQALGLGLQFLLWYDEGEERNRGNFPPRFSGRQFPNYSSELNVNALELEDSALYLCASSFPAWGQRNQPQHFGDGTRLSIL.

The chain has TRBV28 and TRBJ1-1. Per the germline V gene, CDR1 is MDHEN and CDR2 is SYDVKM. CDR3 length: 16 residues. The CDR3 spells CASSLWGGGANTEAFF.

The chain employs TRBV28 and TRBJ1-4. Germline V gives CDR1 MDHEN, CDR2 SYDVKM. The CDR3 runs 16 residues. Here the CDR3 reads CASSSKNRAELEKLFF.

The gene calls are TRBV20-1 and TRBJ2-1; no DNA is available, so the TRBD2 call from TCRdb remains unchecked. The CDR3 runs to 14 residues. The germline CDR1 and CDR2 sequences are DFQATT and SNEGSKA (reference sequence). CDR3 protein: CSGQGLAEHNEQFF.

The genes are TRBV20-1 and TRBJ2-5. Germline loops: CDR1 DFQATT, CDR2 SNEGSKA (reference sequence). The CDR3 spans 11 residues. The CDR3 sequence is CSASEGETQYF.

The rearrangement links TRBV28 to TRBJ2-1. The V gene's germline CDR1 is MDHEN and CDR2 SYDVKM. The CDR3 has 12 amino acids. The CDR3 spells CASSFLGNEQFF.

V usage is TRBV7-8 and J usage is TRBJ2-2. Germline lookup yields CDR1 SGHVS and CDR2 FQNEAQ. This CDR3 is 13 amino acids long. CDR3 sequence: CASSLVIAGELFF.